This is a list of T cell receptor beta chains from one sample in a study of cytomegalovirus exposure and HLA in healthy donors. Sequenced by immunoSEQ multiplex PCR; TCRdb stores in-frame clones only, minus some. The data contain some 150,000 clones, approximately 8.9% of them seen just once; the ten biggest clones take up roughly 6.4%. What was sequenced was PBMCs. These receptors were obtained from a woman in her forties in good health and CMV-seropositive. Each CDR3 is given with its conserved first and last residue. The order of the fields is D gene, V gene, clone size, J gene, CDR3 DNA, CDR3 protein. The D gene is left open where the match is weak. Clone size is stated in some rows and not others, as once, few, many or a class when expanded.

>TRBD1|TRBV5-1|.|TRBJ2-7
TGCGCCAGCAGCGTGGACAGGCCCCAGGCGCAGTACTTC
CASSVDRPQAQYF
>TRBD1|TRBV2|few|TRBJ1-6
TGTGCCAGCAGCGACGTGAAGGGGGCCCTCGGTGGTTCACCCCTCCACTTT
CASSDVKGALGGSPLHF
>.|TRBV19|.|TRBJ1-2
TGTGCCAGTAGTTCCCGACAGCTCCGACCGTATGGCTACACCTTC
CASSSRQLRPYGYTF
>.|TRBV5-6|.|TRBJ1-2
TGTGCCAGCAGCTTGTTTGGGCAGTATGGCTACACCTTC
CASSLFGQYGYTF
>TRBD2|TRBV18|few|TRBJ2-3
TGTGCCAGCTCACCTGGAACTAGCGGGGGGGCCGCAGATACGCAGTATTTT
CASSPGTSGGAADTQYF
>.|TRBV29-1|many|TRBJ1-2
TGCAGCGTTGCTTTTGGGAGCAGCTACACCTTC
CSVAFGSSYTF
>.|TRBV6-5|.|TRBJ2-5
TGTGCCAGCAGTCCCGGGACACATCAAGAGACCCAGTACTTC
CASSPGTHQETQYF
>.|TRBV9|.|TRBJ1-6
TGTGCCAGCAGCGTAGAGGGGAATAATTCACCCCTCCACTTT
CASSVEGNNSPLHF
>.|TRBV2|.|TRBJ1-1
TGTGCCAGCAGTTCTCAACCACAGGGGAACACTGAAGCTTTCTTT
CASSSQPQGNTEAFF
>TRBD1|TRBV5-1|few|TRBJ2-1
TGCGCCAGCAGGGGACAGGGGGGTAAGGAGCAGTTCTTC
CASRGQGGKEQFF
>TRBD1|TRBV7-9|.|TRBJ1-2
TGTGCCAGCAGCTTAGAAGTCGGGGGACAGGCGGGCGGCTACACCTTC
CASSLEVGGQAGGYTF
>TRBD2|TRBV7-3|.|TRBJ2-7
TGTGCCAGCAGCCACCAGACAAAGGGACTACACTCCTACGAGCAGTACTTC
CASSHQTKGLHSYEQYF
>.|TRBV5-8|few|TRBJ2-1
TGTGCCAGCAGCTTGTGGGCTGGAATAAACAATGAGCAGTTCTTC
CASSLWAGINNEQFF
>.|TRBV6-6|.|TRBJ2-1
TGTGCCAGCAGTTACTTGGACTATCGAAGTGAGCAGTTCTTC
CASSYLDYRSEQFF
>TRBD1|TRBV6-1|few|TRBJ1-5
TGTGCCAGCAGTGAACCAGACAGGGGGAGTCAGCCCCAGCATTTT
CASSEPDRGSQPQHF
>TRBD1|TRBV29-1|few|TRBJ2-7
TGCAGCGTCCGAAGGGGGACAGGGTCCTACGAGCAGTACTTC
CSVRRGTGSYEQYF
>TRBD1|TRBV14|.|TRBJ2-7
TGTGCCAGCAGCCAGGGACAGTACTACGAGCAGTACTTC
CASSQGQYYEQYF
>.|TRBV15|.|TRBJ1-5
TGTGCCACCAGCAGAGTGGGAGGGAGGGACAATCAGCCCCAGCATTTT
CATSRVGGRDNQPQHF
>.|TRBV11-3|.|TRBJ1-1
TGTGCCAGCAGCTTACGTAGGGGTAGTAACACTGAAGCTTTCTTT
CASSLRRGSNTEAFF
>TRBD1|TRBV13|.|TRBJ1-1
TGTGCCAGCAGCAACCGGGACAGGGGCACTGAAGCTTTCTTT
CASSNRDRGTEAFF
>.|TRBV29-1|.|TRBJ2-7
TGCAGCGTTCGCACGGACTTCTACGAGCAGTACTTC
CSVRTDFYEQYF
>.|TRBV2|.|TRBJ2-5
TGTGCCAGCAGTGACGATGGCGGGGGCACGAGGACCCAGTACTTC
CASSDDGGGTRTQYF
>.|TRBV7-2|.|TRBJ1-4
TGTGCCAGCAGCTCTCAGGCAAATGAAAAACTGTTTTTT
CASSSQANEKLFF
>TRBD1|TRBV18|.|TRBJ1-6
TGTGCCAGCTCACCCTTGGATGCGGGACAGGGCAATTCACCCCTCCACTTT
CASSPLDAGQGNSPLHF
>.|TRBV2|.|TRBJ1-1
TGTGCCAGCAGTGACACGGACACTTTGAACACTGAAGCTTTCTTT
CASSDTDTLNTEAFF
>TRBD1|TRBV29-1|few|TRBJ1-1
TGCAGCGCGAAGGAGGGGGCGAACACTGAAGCTTTCTTT
CSAKEGANTEAFF
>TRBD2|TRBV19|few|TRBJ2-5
TGTGCCAGTAGTAGGACTAGCGGGGGCCCAAGGACCCAGTACTTC
CASSRTSGGPRTQYF
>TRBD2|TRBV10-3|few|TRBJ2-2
TGTGCCATCAGTGTCGGGACTAGCGGGGGGGCCGGCACCGGGGAGCTGTTTTTT
CAISVGTSGGAGTGELFF
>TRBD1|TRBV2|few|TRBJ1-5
TGTGCCAGCAGCGCTACCGACAGGGTCCATCAGCCCCAGCATTTT
CASSATDRVHQPQHF
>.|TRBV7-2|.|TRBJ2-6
TGTGCCAGCCGCGGAATGAGGTCAGGGGCCAACGTCCTGACTTTC
CASRGMRSGANVLTF
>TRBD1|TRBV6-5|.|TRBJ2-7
TGTGCCAGCAGAACACCGGGACAGACCTACGAGCAGTACTTC
CASRTPGQTYEQYF
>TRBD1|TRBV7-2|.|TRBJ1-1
TGTGCCAGCAGCCCCGACAGGGATTGGGCTTTCTTT
CASSPDRDWAFF
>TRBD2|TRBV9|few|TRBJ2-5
TGTGCCAGCAGCGCGGGGGGACTGGTGTACTTC
CASSAGGLVYF